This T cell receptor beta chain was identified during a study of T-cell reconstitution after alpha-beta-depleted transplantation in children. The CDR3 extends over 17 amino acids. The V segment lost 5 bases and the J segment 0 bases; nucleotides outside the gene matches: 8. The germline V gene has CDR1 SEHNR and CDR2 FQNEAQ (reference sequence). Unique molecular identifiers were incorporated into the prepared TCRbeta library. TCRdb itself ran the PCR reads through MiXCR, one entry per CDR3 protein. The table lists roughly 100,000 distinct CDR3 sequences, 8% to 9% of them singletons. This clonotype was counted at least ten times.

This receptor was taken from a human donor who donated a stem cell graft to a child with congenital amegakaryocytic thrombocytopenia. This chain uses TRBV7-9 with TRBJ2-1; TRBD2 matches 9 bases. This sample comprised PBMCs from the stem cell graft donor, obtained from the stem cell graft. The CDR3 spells CASSHPLAGSSYNEQFF. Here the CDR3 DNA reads TGTGCCAGCAGCCATCCTCTAGCGGGGAGCTCCTACAATGAGCAGTTCTTC.